These 20 T cell receptor beta chains share one sample of origin, sequenced in a study of regulatory T cells in long-lasting Graves disease. Indicated time point: persistent/refractory GD, antithyroid drugs over 5 years with positive TRAb. Researchers made the TCR library from RNA that was extracted from PBMCs. Libraries of TCR beta came from iRepertoire HTBI primers plus Arm-PCR of CDR3 regions. TCRdb recomputed calls from the multiplex PCR reads with MiXCR, one row per CDR3 protein. The table lists about 660,000 distinct CDR3 sequences, around 32% of them singletons. The sample in question was peripheral blood mononuclear cells (PBMCs), obtained when the disease was refractory, from a patient treated with antithyroid drugs. These receptor sequences come from a female donor with Graves disease.

To note about this clonotype: It is unclear where the CDR3 begins or ends on the DNA, so no DNA is shown, and the CDR3 is as TCRdb lists it. This rearrangement joins TRBV28 to TRBJ1-5; TRBD1 is taken as the D call from the table, unchecked against the DNA. The germline V gene encodes CDR1 MDHEN and CDR2 SYDVKM. Inclusive of both ends, the CDR3 amounts to 18 amino acids. Here the CDR3 reads CASSFLAGGQYSNQPQHF.

The chain carries TRBV6-5 and TRBJ1-1; 8 nucleotides agree with TRBD1. V gave up 1 base and J gave up 5 bases; unmatched junction bases: 21. Germline assignment: CDR1 MNHEY and CDR2 SVGAGI. This CDR3 contains 20 residues. This chain's CDR3 is CASSYYPWTGPGSVDTEAFF. The CDR3 DNA sequence: TGTGCCAGCAGTTACTACCCCTGGACAGGGCCGGGGAGTGTGGATACTGAAGCTTTCTTT.

The rearrangement uses TRBV18 and TRBJ2-7; D possibly uses TRBD1 or TRBD2 (5 bases each). CDR3 length: 14 amino acids. Germline V gene lookup returns CDR1 KGHSH and CDR2 LQKENI. V lost 6 bases and J 3 bases, leaving 15 bases between the germline ends. The chain's CDR3 is CASSTRDGSYEQYF. The DNA of the CDR3 is TGTGCCAGCTCCACACGGGACGGTAGCTACGAGCAGTACTTC.

The chain links TRBV5-1 to TRBJ2-7, with D perhaps matching TRBD2 (6 bases). This CDR3 contains 16 residues. Looked up from germline, CDR1 is SGHRS and CDR2 is YFSETQ. Trimming shortened V by 0 bases and J by 0 bases, and 13 bases separated the two germline ends. In DNA, the CDR3 is TGCGCCAGCAGCTTGGGGGCTAGCGCCTACTCCTACGAGCAGTACTTC. Amino acids: CASSLGASAYSYEQYF.

The J gene is TRBJ1-5, the V gene TRBV5-1; TRBD1 is a possible D gene (5 bases). Germline V gives CDR1 SGHRS, CDR2 YFSETQ. Deletions cut 4 bases from V and 1 base from J, with 12 bases between. This CDR3 is 15 amino acids long. CDR3 bases: TGCGCCAGCAGCATCGGGACGGGAAGCAATCAGCCCCAGCATTTT. It specifies CASSIGTGSNQPQHF.

CDR3 in amino acids: CASTPRTDEAFF. The CDR3 DNA reads as TGTGCCAGTACCCCGCGGACAGATGAAGCTTTCTTT. The chain carries TRBV19 and TRBJ1-1, with D tentatively TRBD1 (6 bases). The germline V gene encodes CDR1 LNHDA and CDR2 SQIVND (reference sequence). The CDR3 length is 12 residues. Deletions cut 7 bases from V and 7 bases from J, with 13 bases between.

This clonotype was seen more than once but under ten times. V is TRBV11-2 and J is TRBJ2-7; 8 nucleotides line up with TRBD2. Germline V CDR1 and CDR2: SGHAT, FQNNGV. CDR3 length: 15 amino acids. V was pared by 2 bases and J by 8 bases, with 11 bases of the junction left unmatched. The CDR3 here is CASSLSAGEQSKQYF. The CDR3 DNA is TGTGCCAGCAGCTTATCAGCGGGAGAACAGTCGAAGCAGTACTTC.

As for this clonotype: At one end, the junction sequence differs from germline, possibly due to a read error. The chain employs TRBV6-1 and TRBJ2-5; no clear D. The CDR3 has 13 amino acids. CDR1 is MNHNS, CDR2 SASEGT, per germline. The CDR3 DNA follows: TGTGCCAGCAGCCGTACTGGCCAAGAGGCCCAGTACTTC. It codes for CASSRTGQEAQYF.

The V gene is TRBV20-1, the J gene TRBJ1-1; a weak D match, TRBD1 (6 bases). Germline values: CDR1 DFQATT, CDR2 SNEGSKA (reference sequence). There are 15 residues in the CDR3. V was cut by 0 bases and J by 5 bases, with 16 bases left in between. CDR3 coding DNA: TGCAGTGCTAGAGAGCCCCGGGGGGGCAGAACTGAAGCTTTCTTT. It specifies CSAREPRGGRTEAFF.

Only a few counts were recorded for this clonotype. The genes are TRBV29-1 and TRBJ1-2; no clear D gene. CDR3 length: 9 residues. CDR1 and CDR2 from the germline V gene are SQVTM and ANQGSEA. V lost 2 bases and J lost 7, with 2 bases in between. For the CDR3, the DNA is TGCAGCGTTGAATTTGGCTACACCTTC. It codes for CSVEFGYTF.

This clonotype was recorded once. The rearrangement uses TRBV30 and TRBJ1-5; no clear D. The V gene's germline CDR1 is GTSNPN and CDR2 SVGIG (reference sequence). Trimming removed 2 bases at V and 5 bases at J, with 13 bases between. This CDR3 contains 14 residues. CDR3 protein: CAWSSNKGDQPQHF. The DNA for the CDR3 is TGTGCCTGGAGTTCCAACAAGGGCGATCAGCCCCAGCATTTT.

This clonotype was counted between two and nine times. The chain recombines TRBV30 with TRBJ1-1; D is uncertain. The CDR3 contains 11 residues. The germline V and J ends were trimmed by 3 bases and 9 bases, with 11 bases remaining between them. Germline CDR1 is GTSNPN and CDR2 is SVGIG (reference sequence). This CDR3 reads CAWRSLGKAFF. For the CDR3, the DNA is TGTGCCTGGAGATCCCTGGGAAAAGCTTTCTTT. Full variable domain (rest looked up from reference TRBV30 and TRBJ1-1): SQTIHQWPATLVQPVGSPLSLECTVEGTSNPNLYWYRQAAGRGLQLLFYSVGIGQISSEVPQNLSASRPQDRQFILSSKKLLLSDSGFYLCAWRSLGKAFFGQGTRLTVV.

Ten or more counts support this clonotype. The chain employs TRBV6-1 and TRBJ1-1; D is undetermined. Germline V CDR1 and CDR2: MNHNS, SASEGT. Trimming pared 7 bases from V and 1 base from J, leaving 16 bases between. This CDR3 is built from 15 residues. CDR3 sequence (DNA): TGTGCCAGCACCGAACTATTGGCGGGGAACACTGAAGCTTTCTTT. It codes for CASTELLAGNTEAFF.

This clonotype was counted a few times. The chain couples TRBV6-5 to TRBJ1-4; D is ambiguous. Germline values: CDR1 MNHEY, CDR2 SVGAGI. Trimming took 1 base from V and 7 from J, leaving 4 bases between them. The CDR3 is made up of 12 amino acids. CDR3 sequence reads: CASSYFREKLFF. DNA of the CDR3: TGTGCCAGCAGTTACTTCCGTGAAAAACTGTTTTTT.

This clonotype was seen a few times. The chain combines TRBV12-5 with TRBJ1-5; TRBD1 matches 8 bases. Looked up from germline, CDR1 is LGHNT and CDR2 is FRNRAP. Trimming took 5 bases from V and 5 from J; bases not matched to a gene: 14. The CDR3 extends over 17 amino acids. In DNA form, the CDR3 reads TGTGCTAGTGGTGTTCAAAGGGGACAGGTATTCCATCAGCCCCAGCATTTT. This encodes CASGVQRGQVFHQPQHF.

This chain uses TRBV20-1 with TRBJ1-1, with no clear D. Per germline, CDR1 DFQATT and CDR2 SNEGSKA (reference sequence). The CDR3 is 10 amino acids. CDR3 nucleotides: TGCAGGGTGGGATCCACTGAAGCTTTCTTT. It encodes CRVGSTEAFF.

The sample holds a few counts of this clonotype. This rearrangement joins TRBV27 to TRBJ1-2; D uncertain. The CDR3 spans 14 residues. V was pared by 6 bases and J by 6 bases, with 17 bases between. The V gene's germline CDR1 is MNHEY and CDR2 SMNVEV (reference sequence). The chain's CDR3 is CASSPDPLGNGYTF. CDR3 bases: TGTGCCAGCAGCCCCGATCCTTTGGGGAATGGCTACACCTTC.

This chain uses TRBV11-2 with TRBJ2-7; D is undetermined. Germline V gene sequence: CDR1 SGHAT, CDR2 FQNNGV. The CDR3 is 15 residues long. The V gene lost 0 bases and the J gene lost 8 bases, with 17 bases spanning the gap. The CDR3 DNA reads as TGTGCCAGCAGCTTAGAAGGCCGTGGAATGTCGAAGCAGTACTTC. Encoded protein: CASSLEGRGMSKQYF.

The V call is TRBV6-9, the J call TRBJ1-1; D not resolved. V gave up 3 bases and J gave up 1 base, with 15 bases separating them. Germline V lookup: CDR1 MNHGY, CDR2 SVAAGI. This CDR3 has 16 amino acids. CDR3 sequence: CASSYFRRRWNTEAFF. Here the CDR3 DNA reads TGTGCCAGCAGTTACTTCAGGAGGAGGTGGAACACTGAAGCTTTCTTT.

This clonotype was seen a few times. V usage is TRBV7-3 and J usage is TRBJ2-5, with TRBD1 identical over 9 bases. This CDR3 has 16 amino acids. With V trimmed by 5 bases and J by 3 bases, 10 bases remained unmatched. Germline CDR1 and CDR2: SGHTA and FQGTGA. The CDR3: CASSAGTGRVEETQYF. CDR3 DNA sequence: TGTGCCAGCAGCGCCGGGACAGGGAGGGTAGAAGAGACCCAGTACTTC.